This note documents a single T cell receptor beta chain sequence. Its specificity is not known. 60 Vbeta and 13 Jbeta primers were used in PCR. Repertoires were generated with immunoSEQ multiplex PCR, while TCRdb's copy carries only in-frame clones and drops some. The profile shows more than 95,000 clones, over 70% of them singletons. Germline-derived CDR1 and CDR2 are SGHNT and YENEEA. There are 16 residues in the CDR3. V lost 0 bases, J lost 4 bases, and 6 bases stayed unmatched. The sample is drawn from a study of cytomegalovirus exposure and HLA in healthy donors. Notes on the study in general: The authors listed 150 to 200 TCR beta chains as cytomegalovirus-associated.

The chain couples TRBV11-3 to TRBJ2-1, with TRBD2 identical over 7 bases. The origin of this receptor is a woman in her forties or fifties in good health and CMV-seronegative. Sequencing was done on a sample of PBMCs. CDR3 residues: CASSLEASGRYNEQFF. The CDR3 DNA follows: TGTGCCAGCAGCTTAGAGGCTAGCGGAAGATACAATGAGCAGTTCTTC. Combining the CDR3 with reference TRBV11-3 and TRBJ2-1 gives the whole variable domain EAGVVQSPRYKIIEKKQPVAFWCNPISGHNTLYWYLQNLGQGPELLIRYENEEAVDDSQLPKDRFSAERLKGVDSTLKIQPAELGDSAVYLCASSLEASGRYNEQFFGPGTRLTVL.